A selection of T cell receptor beta chains follows, all from one sample in a study of vaccination and CD4 T cells after COVID-19. TCRdb passed the PCR reads through MiXCR, listing each CDR3 protein once. The sample holds 15,000 to 20,000 distinct CDR3 sequences, 55% seen once. For these receptors, no antigen is known. The sample taken for sequencing was CD4+ T cells from blood, cultured in vitro. Every receptor here comes from a human donor who had recovered from COVID-19. CDR3s include the opening cysteine and the closing phenylalanine or tryptophan. Each record gives: J gene, V gene, clone size, D gene, CDR3 DNA, CDR3 protein. A D gene is named only where the DNA matches it firmly. A row's size may be missing; if present it is once, few, many or a size class.

TRBJ2-7	TRBV12-3/TRBV12-4	NA	NA	TGTGCCAGCAGTTTTCGTCGCAGGCCAAGCGAGCAGTACTTC	CASSFRRRPSEQYF
TRBJ2-3	TRBV18	NA	NA	TGTGCCAGCTCACCACCAGGGACTGCCCAAGATACGCAGTATTTT	CASSPPGTAQDTQYF
TRBJ1-1	TRBV7-3	NA	NA	TGTGCCAGCAGCTTAATTTGGTCTGAAGCTTTCTTT	CASSLIWSEAFF
TRBJ2-1	TRBV27	few	TRBD2	TGTGCCAGCAGTTTACTAGCGGGACGACTTTACAATGAGCAGTTCTTC	CASSLLAGRLYNEQFF
TRBJ2-3	TRBV11-3	once	NA	TGTGCCAGCAGCTTAGGACCCACATATACGCAGTATTTT	CASSLGPTYTQYF
TRBJ2-1	TRBV6-4	NA	TRBD2	TGTGCCAGCAGTCGACTAGCGGGAGACTACAATGAGCAGTTCTTC	CASSRLAGDYNEQFF
TRBJ2-3	TRBV29-1	NA	TRBD2	TGCAGCGTTGCTGGGACTAGCGGACGGAGGGGGGATACGCAGTATTTT	CSVAGTSGRRGDTQYF
TRBJ2-7	TRBV11-3	NA	NA	TGTGCCAGCAGCTTAATGGGGGCGAGTAACTACGAGCAGTACTTC	CASSLMGASNYEQYF
TRBJ2-3	TRBV10-1	NA	TRBD2	TGCGCCAGCAGTGTTCTCCCCCTTGGACTAGCGGGAGGATCGGATACGCAGTATTTT	CASSVLPLGLAGGSDTQYF
TRBJ1-6	TRBV6-8	few	NA	TGTGCCAGCAGTTACTCGAAACAGGGTCCTCATTATCGTTCACCCCTCCACTTT	CASSYSKQGPHYRSPLHF
TRBJ1-2	TRBV20-1	NA	NA	TGCAGTGCTCTTCATCAACAGGGAATCAACTATGGCTACACCTTC	CSALHQQGINYGYTF
TRBJ2-2	TRBV7-3	NA	TRBD1	TGTGCCAGCAGCTTTCCTAAGGCCGGGACAGGGAACACCGGGGAGCTGTTTTTT	CASSFPKAGTGNTGELFF
TRBJ1-2	TRBV19	few	NA	TGTGCCAGTAGTCCACAGGGTACCTATGGCTACACCTTC	CASSPQGTYGYTF
TRBJ2-1	TRBV7-3	NA	TRBD2	TGTGCCAGCAGCCAAACTAGCGGGAGGGTTGAGCAGTTCTTC	CASSQTSGRVEQFF
TRBJ1-1	TRBV18	NA	NA	TGTGCCAGCTCACCGGCTATTGGACGTCTGAACACTGAAGCTTTCTTT	CASSPAIGRLNTEAFF
TRBJ2-3	TRBV20-1	NA	NA	TGCAGTGCTAGCCCGCAGGATACGCAGTATTTT	CSASPQDTQYF
TRBJ2-5	TRBV24-1	NA	NA	TGTGCCACCAGTGATTTGAGGATAGAGACCCAGTACTTC	CATSDLRIETQYF
TRBJ2-1	TRBV6-1	NA	TRBD2	TGTGCCAGCAGCTTGACTAGCGGAAACCACAATGAGCAGTTCTTC	CASSLTSGNHNEQFF
TRBJ1-3	TRBV5-4	few	TRBD1	TGTGCCAGCAGCCCAGGGGGCAAGGACACCATATATTTT	CASSPGGKDTIYF
TRBJ1-2	TRBV4-2	few	NA	TGTGCCAGCAGCCAGGGCGGGCAGGGTGTAGGCTACACCTTC	CASSQGGQGVGYTF
TRBJ1-2	TRBV6-5	NA	NA	TGTGCCAGCAGTTACCCCCCGACAGGCTTCCTCCTCTATGGCTACACCTTC	CASSYPPTGFLLYGYTF
TRBJ2-6	TRBV19	NA	NA	TGTGCCAGTAGCCTGGAGGGTCCTGGGGCCAACGTCCTGACTTTC	CASSLEGPGANVLTF
TRBJ1-6	TRBV12-3/TRBV12-4	few	NA	TGTGCCAGCGGGCTAGGAGGGGACAATTCACCCCTCCACTTT	CASGLGGDNSPLHF
TRBJ1-1	TRBV19	NA	NA	TGTGCCAGTAGTCCTCGGGGCCTCTTGAGGAACACTGAAGCTTTCTTT	CASSPRGLLRNTEAFF
TRBJ1-2	TRBV12-3/TRBV12-4	NA	NA	TGTGCCAGCAGTTTAAGGGCAGACTATGGCTACACCTTC	CASSLRADYGYTF
TRBJ1-1	TRBV14	few	NA	TGTGCCAGCAGCCAAGTCAGTGACACTGAAGCTTTCTTT	CASSQVSDTEAFF
TRBJ2-1	TRBV7-2	NA	TRBD2	TGTGCCAGCAGCTCTCTCATACTAGCGGGAGGCCCCAATGAGCAGTTCTTC	CASSSLILAGGPNEQFF
TRBJ1-2	TRBV10-3	medium-sized	NA	TGTGCCATCAGTGCTGAAACCTATGGCTACACCTTC	CAISAETYGYTF
TRBJ1-5	TRBV27	NA	NA	TGTGCCAGCAGCAACAGGAACAATCAGCCCCAGCATTTT	CASSNRNNQPQHF
TRBJ1-1	TRBV6-1	NA	NA	TGTGCCAGCGCCCGGCTTGAAGCTTTCTTT	CASARLEAFF
TRBJ2-7	TRBV5-4	NA	TRBD2	TGTGCCAGCAGCCAAGCGGGAATAGGAACGTACGAGCAGTACTTC	CASSQAGIGTYEQYF
TRBJ2-3	TRBV5-1	NA	TRBD2	TGCGCCAGCAGCACGGGACTAGCGGGAGGGAGCACAGATACGCAGTATTTT	CASSTGLAGGSTDTQYF
TRBJ2-1	TRBV20-1	NA	NA	TGCAGTGCTAGAGATATGGGGGCTAGCGGCAGCTCCTACAATGAGCAGTTCTTC	CSARDMGASGSSYNEQFF
TRBJ1-2	TRBV20-1	NA	TRBD1	TGCAGTGCTAGAGTCCCGTACAGGGGTGAAGATGGCTACACCTTC	CSARVPYRGEDGYTF
TRBJ2-2	TRBV7-7	NA	TRBD2	TGTGCTAGCAGCTTGGGACTAGCGGCGAACACCGGGGAGCTGTTTTTT	CASSLGLAANTGELFF
TRBJ1-1	TRBV12-3/TRBV12-4	NA	NA	TGTGCCAGCAGTTTAGACACCCTCAGAAGTAAAGCTTTCTTT	CASSLDTLRSKAFF
TRBJ1-2	TRBV28	once	NA	TGTGCCAGCCGGGACAATAACTATGGCTACACCTTC	CASRDNNYGYTF
TRBJ1-2	TRBV15	NA	NA	TGTGCCACCAGCAGAGTTCTAGGGGAGGTTGATGGCTACACCTTC	CATSRVLGEVDGYTF
TRBJ1-1	TRBV19	NA	TRBD1	TGTGCCAGTAGGCAGGGGGACAGGGAAGACACTGAAGCTTTCTTT	CASRQGDREDTEAFF
TRBJ2-5	TRBV20-1	few	NA	TGCAGTGCTACCATGGGAGCAGGGGAACAAGAGACCCAGTACTTC	CSATMGAGEQETQYF
TRBJ1-6	TRBV6-1	few	NA	TGTGCCAGCAGTGGCTGGACGGGAAATTCACCCCTCCACTTT	CASSGWTGNSPLHF
TRBJ2-1	TRBV6-5	NA	TRBD2	TGTGCCAGCAGTTACGCCACTAGCGCTAACAATGAGCAGTTCTTC	CASSYATSANNEQFF